The 3 T cell receptor beta chains presented below share a single source sample, sequenced in a study of T cell repertoires in ileal Crohn's disease. Time point described: inflamed ileum from the surgical specimen. Repertoires were generated with immunoSEQ multiplex PCR, while TCRdb's copy carries only in-frame clones and drops some. The sample lists 16,000 or so clones; roughly 90% were seen once. Sequences were obtained from ileal tissue. These receptors were obtained from an adult with Crohn's disease.

The gene calls are TRBV4-2 and TRBJ1-2; D might be TRBD1 (5 bases). V was clipped by 1 base and J by 5 bases, with 11 bases between them. Germline V gene data show CDR1 as LGHNA and CDR2 as YNFKEQ. This CDR3 is 14 amino acids long. The CDR3 DNA reads as TGTGCCAGCAGCCAAGGCCGGGGGACGTATGGCTACACCTTC. Its protein product is CASSQGRGTYGYTF.

The chain carries TRBV15 and TRBJ1-2; a weak D match, TRBD1 (6 bases). Germline-derived CDR1 and CDR2 are LNHNV and YYDKDF (reference sequence). This CDR3 has 15 residues. The V and J ends lost 0 bases and 4 bases respectively, with 12 bases between them. The CDR3 sequence: CATSRDLGGGYGYTF. DNA for the CDR3: TGTGCCACCAGCAGAGATCTGGGAGGGGGCTATGGCTACACCTTC.

DNA for the CDR3: TGTGCCAGCAGCCAAACCGGGGGGGCCGTCGATGAGCAGTTCTTC. Amino acid sequence: CASSQTGGAVDEQFF. This sequence joins TRBV4-2 and TRBJ2-1, with 8 bases lining up with TRBD2. V was clipped by 2 bases and J by 8 bases; unmatched bases: 8. The germline V gene encodes CDR1 LGHNA and CDR2 YNFKEQ. This CDR3 contains 15 residues.